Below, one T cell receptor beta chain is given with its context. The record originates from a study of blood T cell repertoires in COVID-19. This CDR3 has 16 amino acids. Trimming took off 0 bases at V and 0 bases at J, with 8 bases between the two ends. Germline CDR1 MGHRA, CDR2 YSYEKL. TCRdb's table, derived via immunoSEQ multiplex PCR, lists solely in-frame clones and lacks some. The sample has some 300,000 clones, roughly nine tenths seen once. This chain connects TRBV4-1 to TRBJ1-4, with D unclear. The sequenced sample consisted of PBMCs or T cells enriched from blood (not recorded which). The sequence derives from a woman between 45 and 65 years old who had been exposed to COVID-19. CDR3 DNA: TGCGCCAGCAGCCAAGATCTAGGAGCAACTAATGAAAAACTGTTTTTT. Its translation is CASSQDLGATNEKLFF.